Listed below are T cell receptor beta chains from one sample, sequenced in a study of radiation and T cells in renal cell carcinoma. Sequencing used immunoSEQ multiplex PCR; TCRdb keeps in-frame clones, though not all of them. The sample has 120,000 or so clones; roughly 91% are singletons. The source material was blood, sampled from a patient whose treatment included radiotherapy and nephrectomy. Every receptor here comes from a woman in her sixties or seventies with renal cell carcinoma. The CDR3 runs from the conserved cysteine through the conserved F or W. The order of the fields is J gene, D gene, clone size, V gene, CDR3 protein, CDR3 DNA. The D gene is left open where the match is weak. Size is stated for part of the rows, as once, few or many counts, or as a class when the clone is expanded.

>TRBJ2-2|TRBD2|NA|TRBV7-2
CASSLGTFGTSGTGELFF
TGTGCCAGCAGCTTAGGGACTTTTGGGACTAGCGGGACCGGGGAGCTGTTTTTT
>TRBJ2-7|TRBD1|NA|TRBV10-3
CAISETDRARYEQYF
TGTGCCATCAGTGAGACCGACAGGGCACGGTACGAGCAGTACTTC
>TRBJ2-2|TRBD2|NA|TRBV6-1
CAVGGAVTGELFF
TGTGCCGTCGGGGGGGCGGTCACCGGGGAGCTGTTTTTT
>TRBJ1-2|NA|NA|TRBV7-2
CASSSPPGRYGYTF
TGTGCCAGCAGCTCCCCCCCAGGGCGCTATGGCTACACCTTC
>TRBJ2-2|NA|NA|TRBV9
CASSVAWKVEPGELFF
TGTGCCAGCAGCGTAGCTTGGAAGGTTGAGCCCGGGGAGCTGTTTTTT
>TRBJ1-2|NA|once|TRBV30
CACFTDGYTF
TGTGCCTGTTTTACAGATGGCTACACCTTC
>TRBJ1-2|TRBD1|NA|TRBV4-1
CASSLTTGDYGYTF
TGCGCCAGCAGCCTAACAACAGGGGACTATGGCTACACCTTC
>TRBJ1-4|NA|NA|TRBV19
CASTPEGRISYGEKLFF
TGTGCCAGTACCCCCGAAGGTCGGATCAGCTATGGTGAAAAACTGTTTTTT
>TRBJ1-2|TRBD1|NA|TRBV30
CAWSSLGQGFGYTF
TGTGCCTGGAGTTCGCTTGGACAGGGGTTTGGCTACACCTTC
>TRBJ2-1|NA|NA|TRBV2
CASSGMSGNEQFF
TGTGCCAGCAGTGGGATGAGCGGCAATGAGCAGTTCTTC
>TRBJ2-1|NA|few|TRBV7-6
CASSLERVYNEQFF
TGTGCCAGCAGCTTGGAAAGGGTCTACAATGAGCAGTTCTTC
>TRBJ2-6|NA|NA|TRBV21-1
CAGRHGSGANVLTF
TGTGCCGGCCGACACGGGTCTGGGGCCAACGTCCTGACTTTC
>TRBJ2-7|NA|NA|TRBV7-2
CASSSKGPSTYEQYF
TGTGCCAGCAGCTCAAAGGGGCCTTCTACCTACGAGCAGTACTTC
>TRBJ1-5|NA|NA|TRBV30
CAWSVDSNQPQHF
TGTGCCTGGAGTGTGGACAGCAATCAGCCCCAGCATTTT
>TRBJ2-1|NA|NA|TRBV5-4
CASSIRTRGNEQFF
TGTGCCAGCAGCATCAGGACAAGGGGCAATGAGCAGTTCTTC
>TRBJ2-2|NA|NA|TRBV7-2
CASSLSRGARNTGELFF
TGTGCCAGCAGCCTCTCCCGGGGGGCGCGTAACACCGGGGAGCTGTTTTTT
>TRBJ1-2|NA|once|TRBV7-9
CASSLAGRAPGYTF
TGTGCCAGCAGCTTAGCGGGCAGGGCCCCTGGCTACACCTTC
>TRBJ1-2|NA|NA|TRBV20-1
CSARQDYGYTF
TGCAGTGCTAGACAAGACTATGGCTACACCTTC
>TRBJ1-1|NA|few|TRBV7-9
CASSLTATANTEAFF
TGTGCCAGCAGCTTAACAGCGACAGCGAACACTGAAGCTTTCTTT
>TRBJ2-1|TRBD2|NA|TRBV4-2
CASRATSGTYNEQFF
TGTGCCAGCAGAGCTACTAGCGGGACATACAATGAGCAGTTCTTC
>TRBJ2-1|TRBD1|NA|TRBV7-9
CASSPWTGYNEQFF
TGTGCCAGCAGCCCGTGGACAGGCTACAATGAGCAGTTCTTC
>TRBJ2-3|NA|NA|TRBV6-1
CASSAVGRGVGLPDTQYF
TGTGCCAGCAGTGCGGTCGGCAGGGGGGTAGGTCTCCCAGATACGCAGTATTTT
>TRBJ1-5|NA|once|TRBV28
CASRGGNQPQHF
TGTGCCAGCAGAGGGGGGAATCAGCCCCAGCATTTT
>TRBJ2-5|NA|NA|TRBV6-1
CASSEVGGAGETQYF
TGTGCCAGCAGTGAAGTGGGTGGGGCGGGGGAGACCCAGTACTTC
>TRBJ2-1|TRBD2|NA|TRBV10-3
CAIKVVAGGPNEQFF
TGTGCCATCAAGGTTGTAGCGGGGGGGCCCAATGAGCAGTTCTTC
>TRBJ2-3|NA|NA|TRBV5-1
CASSFKTDTQYF
TGCGCCAGCAGCTTTAAGACAGATACGCAGTATTTT
>TRBJ2-1|TRBD1|NA|TRBV7-3
CASSRQGPNNEQFF
TGTGCCAGCAGTCGACAGGGCCCAAATAATGAGCAGTTCTTC
>TRBJ1-1|NA|NA|TRBV14
CASSQITGLNTEAFF
TGTGCCAGCAGCCAAATAACAGGGCTGAACACTGAAGCTTTCTTT